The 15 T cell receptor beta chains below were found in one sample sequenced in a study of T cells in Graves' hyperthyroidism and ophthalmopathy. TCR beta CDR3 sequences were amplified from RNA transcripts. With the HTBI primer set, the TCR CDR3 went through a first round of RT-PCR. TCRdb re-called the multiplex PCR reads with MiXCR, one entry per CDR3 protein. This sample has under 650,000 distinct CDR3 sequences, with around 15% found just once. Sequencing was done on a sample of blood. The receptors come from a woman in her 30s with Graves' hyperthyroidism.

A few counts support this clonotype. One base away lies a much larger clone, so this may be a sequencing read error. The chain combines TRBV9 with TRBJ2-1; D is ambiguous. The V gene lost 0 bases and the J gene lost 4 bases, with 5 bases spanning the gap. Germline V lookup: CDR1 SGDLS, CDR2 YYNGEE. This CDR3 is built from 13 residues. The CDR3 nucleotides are TGTGCCAGCAGCGTAGAGGTGTACAATGAGCAGTTCTTC. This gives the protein CASSVEVYNEQFF.

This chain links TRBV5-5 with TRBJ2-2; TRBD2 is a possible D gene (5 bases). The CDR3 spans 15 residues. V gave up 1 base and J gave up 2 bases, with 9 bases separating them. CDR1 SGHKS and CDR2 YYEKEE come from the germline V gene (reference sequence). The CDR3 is CASSLRTGNTGELFF. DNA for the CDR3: TGTGCCAGCAGCTTGAGGACTGGTAACACCGGGGAGCTGTTTTTT.

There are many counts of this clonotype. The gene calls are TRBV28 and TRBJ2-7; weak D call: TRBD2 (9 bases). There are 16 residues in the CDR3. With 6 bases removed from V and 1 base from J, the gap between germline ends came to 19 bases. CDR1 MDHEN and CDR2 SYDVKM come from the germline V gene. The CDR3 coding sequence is TGTGCCAGCAGCCAAGCGGGAGGACAGGGTTCCTACGAGCAGTACTTC. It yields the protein CASSQAGGQGSYEQYF.

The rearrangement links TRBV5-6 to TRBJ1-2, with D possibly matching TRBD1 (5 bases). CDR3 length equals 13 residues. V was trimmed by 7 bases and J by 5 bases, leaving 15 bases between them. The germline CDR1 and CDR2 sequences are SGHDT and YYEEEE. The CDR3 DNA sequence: TGTGCCAGCTTACGGACGGGGACGTATGGCTACACCTTC. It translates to CASLRTGTYGYTF.

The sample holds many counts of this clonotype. CDR3 protein: CASSLDGLRELFF. Here the CDR3 DNA reads TGTGCCAGCAGTTTAGACGGGCTGAGGGAGCTGTTTTTT. The chain links TRBV12-3 or TRBV12-4 to TRBJ2-2; D uncertain. The CDR3 length is 13 residues. Between the trimmed V and J ends, which lost 1 base and 9 bases, there was a span of 9 bases.

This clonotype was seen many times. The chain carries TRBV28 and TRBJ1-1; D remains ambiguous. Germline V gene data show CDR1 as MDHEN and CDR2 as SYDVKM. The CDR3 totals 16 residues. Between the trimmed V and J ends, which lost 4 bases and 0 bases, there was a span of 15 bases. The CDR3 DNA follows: TGTGCCAGCAGTTCCCCCGGTGAATTCATGAACACTGAAGCTTTCTTT. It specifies CASSSPGEFMNTEAFF.

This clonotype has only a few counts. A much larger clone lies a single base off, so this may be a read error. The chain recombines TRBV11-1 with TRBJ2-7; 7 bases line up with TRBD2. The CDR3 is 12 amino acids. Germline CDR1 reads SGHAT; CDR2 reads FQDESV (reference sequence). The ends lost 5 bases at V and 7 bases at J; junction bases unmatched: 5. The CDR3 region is CASSAGLNEQYF. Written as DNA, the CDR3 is TGTGCCAGCAGCGCGGGACTAAATGAGCAGTACTTC. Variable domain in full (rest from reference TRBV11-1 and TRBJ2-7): EAEVAQSPRYKITEKSQAVAFWCDPISGHATLYWYRQILGQGPELLVQFQDESVVDDSQLPKDRFSAERLKGVDSTLKIQPAELGDSAMYLCASSAGLNEQYFGPGTRLTVT.

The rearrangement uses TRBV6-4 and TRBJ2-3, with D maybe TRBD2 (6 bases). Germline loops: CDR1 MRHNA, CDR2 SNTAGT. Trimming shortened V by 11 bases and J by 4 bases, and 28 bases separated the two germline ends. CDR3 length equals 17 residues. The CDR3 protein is CAGILGSRPAEADTQYF. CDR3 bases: TGTGCCGGCATCCTCGGGAGCAGGCCAGCGGAGGCAGATACGCAGTATTTT.

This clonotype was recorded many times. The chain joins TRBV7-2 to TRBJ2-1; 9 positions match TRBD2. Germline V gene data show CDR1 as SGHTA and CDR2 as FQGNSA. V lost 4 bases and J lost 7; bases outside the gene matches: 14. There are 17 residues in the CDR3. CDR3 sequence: CASSSPAPLAGLNEQFF. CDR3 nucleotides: TGTGCCAGCAGCTCACCAGCCCCACTAGCGGGCCTTAATGAGCAGTTCTTC.

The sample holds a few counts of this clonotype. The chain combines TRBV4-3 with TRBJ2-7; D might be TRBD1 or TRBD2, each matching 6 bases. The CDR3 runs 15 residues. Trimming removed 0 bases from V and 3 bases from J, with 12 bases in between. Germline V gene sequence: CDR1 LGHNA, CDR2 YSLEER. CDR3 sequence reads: CASSQEGGPLYEQYF. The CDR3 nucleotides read TGCGCCAGCAGCCAAGAAGGGGGGCCCCTCTACGAGCAGTACTTC.

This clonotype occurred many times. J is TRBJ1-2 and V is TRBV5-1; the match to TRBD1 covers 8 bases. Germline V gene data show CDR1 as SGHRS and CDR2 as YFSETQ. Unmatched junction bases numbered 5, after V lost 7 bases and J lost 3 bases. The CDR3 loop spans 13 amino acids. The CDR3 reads CASFGTGHYGYTF. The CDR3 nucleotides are TGCGCCAGCTTCGGGACAGGCCACTATGGCTACACCTTC.

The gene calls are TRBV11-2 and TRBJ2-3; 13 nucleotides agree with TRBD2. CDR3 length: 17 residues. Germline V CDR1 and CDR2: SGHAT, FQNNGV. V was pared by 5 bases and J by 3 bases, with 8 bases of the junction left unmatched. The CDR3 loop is CASSAPLAGGPTDTQYF. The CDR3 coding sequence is TGTGCCAGCAGCGCACCACTAGCGGGAGGGCCGACAGATACGCAGTATTTT.

The DNA for the CDR3 is TGTGCCATCAGCTCCTTGAAAGGGACAGGGGTTTCTGGTACCTTC. Translated, it gives CAISSLKGTGVSGTF. The rearrangement links TRBV10-3 to TRBJ1-2, with TRBD1 matching 10 bases. The V gene's germline CDR1 is ENHRY and CDR2 SYGVKD. The CDR3 has 15 amino acids. The J segment lost 14 bases and the V segment lost 6 bases, leaving 18 bases of the junction unmatched.

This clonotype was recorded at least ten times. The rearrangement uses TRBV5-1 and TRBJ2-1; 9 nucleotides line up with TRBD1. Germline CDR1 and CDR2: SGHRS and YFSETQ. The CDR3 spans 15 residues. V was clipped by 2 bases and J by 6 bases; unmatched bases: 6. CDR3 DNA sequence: TGCGCCAGCAGCTTTACAGGGGGCATTAGCAATGAGCAGTTCTTC. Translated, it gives CASSFTGGISNEQFF.

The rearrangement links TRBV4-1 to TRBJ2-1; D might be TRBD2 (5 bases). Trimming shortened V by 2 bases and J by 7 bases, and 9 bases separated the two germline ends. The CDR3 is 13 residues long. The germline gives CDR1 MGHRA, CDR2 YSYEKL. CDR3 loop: CASSQSGWNEQFF. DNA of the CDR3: TGCGCCAGCAGCCAATCGGGGTGGAATGAGCAGTTCTTC.